Sequencing of this T cell receptor (beta chain) was carried out in a study of cytomegalovirus exposure and HLA in healthy donors. In the case of this clone: Its antigen is as yet unknown.

Trimming removed 0 bases at V and 2 bases at J, with 9 bases between. The CDR3 runs to 14 residues. Germline V gene data show CDR1 as SGHDT and CDR2 as YYEEEE. The study, taken as a whole, reports: It was 164 TCR beta chains that were listed as cytomegalovirus-associated. Analyzed later, association rates of TCRs varied across HLA loci, with DRB1 most and HLA-C fewest. Looking again later, the authors saw that most CMV-associated TCR beta chains seemed HLA-restricted. Prior analysis indicated that the majority of TCR beta V segments exhibited productivity approximately 87% or approximately 30% of the time.

Primers: 60 Vbeta forward and 13 Jbeta reverse. Only in-frame clones appear in the TCRdb table, and some are missing; sequencing was by immunoSEQ multiplex PCR. Of approximately 190,000 clones listed, roughly four fifths are singletons. This clonotype originated in a young woman in good health and CMV-seronegative. The sequenced sample was PBMCs. The chain has TRBV5-6 and TRBJ2-7; D perhaps matches TRBD1 (5 bases). CDR3 nucleotides: TGTGCCAGCAGCTTGGCAGGGATCGCCTACGAGCAGTACTTC. Protein: CASSLAGIAYEQYF.